This TCR beta chain appears in the sequencing data of a study of blood T cell repertoires in COVID-19. Study-level background: T cells, B-cell-depleted T cells, or PBMCs provided the cDNA or gDNA that served as material.

TCRdb's table, derived via immunoSEQ multiplex PCR, lists solely in-frame clones and lacks some. The sample yields some 33,000 clones, more than 70% seen once. This CDR3 contains 13 residues. Trimming removed 5 bases at V and 5 bases at J, with 10 bases between. The germline CDR1 and CDR2 sequences are WSHSY and SAAADI. The chain couples TRBV10-2 to TRBJ1-5; D is uncertain. This sequence originates from a human donor in a cohort sampled during active COVID-19. The sequenced sample was peripheral blood. The CDR3 spells CASSPGPYQPQHF. The CDR3 nucleotides read TGCGCCAGCAGTCCGGGTCCGTATCAGCCCCAGCATTTT.